This T cell receptor (beta chain) was profiled in a study of cytomegalovirus exposure and HLA in healthy donors. This clone appeared once. Its target is not known. Trimming took 7 bases from V and 2 from J, leaving 12 bases between them. Looked up from germline, CDR1 is MNHNY and CDR2 is SVGAGI (reference sequence). The CDR3 is made up of 15 amino acids. Both 60 Vbeta primers and 13 Jbeta primers went into the PCR. Original processing methods: Some 10 million of the about 80 million unique TCR beta chains counted in a later analysis were shared. Assay used: immunoSEQ multiplex PCR; TCRdb lists only in-frame clones, some missing. The V and J calls and the clone size are those of that table, but D and trimming were determined from the DNA. The profile shows fewer than 200,000 clones, 80% of them singletons. General study findings and limits: An analysis was carried out later, and it reportedly showed fewer N-insertions in an Asian-associated ancestry cluster than the approximately 670-donor mean.

The receptor was isolated from a woman between 50 and 59 years old in good health and CMV-seropositive. The genes are TRBV6-6 and TRBJ1-6; D perhaps matches TRBD1 (5 bases). Specimen: PBMCs. The CDR3 region has the DNA TGTGCCAGCACTACAGACAGCCCCTATAATTCACCCCTCCACTTT. Its translation is CASTTDSPYNSPLHF.